This T cell receptor (beta chain) was sequenced during a study of T cell repertoires in ileal Crohn's disease. Study-level information: Postoperative therapy was given to about half: about 11 thiopurines, 15 to 20 anti-TNF agents.

Five hundred nanograms of biopsy DNA per sample underwent TCRB immunosequencing. Assay used: immunoSEQ multiplex PCR; TCRdb lists only in-frame clones, some missing. Of some 10,000 clones in the sample, around 80% were seen once. With respect to this clone: The target antigen is unknown.

Study results and caveats: Clonality above 26.8% at surgery always came with endoscopic recurrence. Mucosal expansions were suggested to be mainly CD8 T cells.

Sample time point: neoterminal ileum biopsy at postoperative endoscopy, about 6 months after surgery. The source of this sequence is an adult with Crohn's disease. Sequenced: ileal tissue.

Written as DNA, the CDR3 is TGTGCCAGCAGCCTCGTCTCTGGGGCCAACGTCCTGACTTTC. This encodes CASSLVSGANVLTF. This chain links TRBV5-6 with TRBJ2-6; no clear D. Germline V gene lookup returns CDR1 SGHDT and CDR2 YYEEEE. V lost 4 bases and J 0 bases, leaving 5 bases between the germline ends. The CDR3 consists of 14 residues. The full variable domain, in which reference TRBV5-6 and TRBJ2-6 provide the parts outside the CDR3, is DAGVTQSPTHLIKTRGQQVTLRCSPKSGHDTVSWYQQALGQGPQFIFQYYEEEERQRGNFPDRFSGHQFPNYSSELNVNALLLGDSALYLCASSLVSGANVLTFGAGSRLTVL.